This T cell receptor beta chain was found in a study of control samples from healthy donors and cancer patients. Produced via immunoSEQ multiplex PCR; TCRdb's table is partial and in-frame only. Of about 110,000 clones detected, about 89% appear once; the ten largest clones hold roughly 18%. Sequencing input: blood. The receptor was derived from a woman aged 45-60 years in good health.

Here the CDR3 DNA reads TGTGCCAGCAGTCGTTACGAGCAGTACTTC. It encodes CASSRYEQYF. V is TRBV2 and J is TRBJ2-7; D unclear. The CDR3 has 10 residues. Trimming took 5 bases from V and 4 from J, leaving 3 bases between them. Germline lookup yields CDR1 SNHLY and CDR2 FYNNEI.